This T cell receptor (beta chain) was found in a study of post-analysis software for immune sequencing data. Overall study: Relapsing-remitting, secondary progressive and progressive-relapsing forms made up the multiple sclerosis disease courses.

Trimming removed 4 bases from V and 3 bases from J, with 13 bases in between. Germline V CDR1 and CDR2: DFQATT, SNEGSKA (reference sequence). This CDR3 comprises 14 residues. Overall study findings and caveats: Multiple sclerosis was associated with a significant reduction in normalized Chao1 diversity relative to controls. In patients, TRBV5-6, TRBV5-1 and TRBV20-1 belonged to five or six TRBV segments found more frequently than in controls.

This clonotype was seen a handful of times. No antigen is known for it. Prepared TCR beta cDNA libraries contained unique molecular identifiers. TCRdb reanalysed the PCR reads using MiXCR and keeps one entry per CDR3 protein. In the table there are roughly 580,000 distinct CDR3 sequences, around 47% of which are singletons. Sequencing used blood. The genes are TRBV20-1 and TRBJ2-1; D is ambiguous. The clonotype was recovered from a girl aged 5-17 years with multiple sclerosis. Here the CDR3 DNA reads TGCAGTGCTAATAACGGGCCGATCTACAATGAGCAGTTCTTC. This encodes CSANNGPIYNEQFF.